This T cell receptor beta chain was identified during a study of glioma-infiltrating T cells after dendritic cell vaccination. Time point described: after dendritic cell vaccination, including at tumor progression/relapse. CDR1 and CDR2 from the germline V gene are SGHNT and YENEEA. The CDR3 has 14 amino acids. With V trimmed by 10 bases and J by 7 bases, 10 bases remained unmatched. Using immunoSEQ multiplex PCR, the repertoire was profiled, and TCRdb retains in-frame clones only, with some absent. The repertoire holds tens of thousands of clones, with around 90% as singletons. This specimen was blood, taken after dendritic cell vaccination. This chain connects TRBV11-3 to TRBJ2-1; 10 bases align to TRBD2. The TCR comes from a human donor with glioblastoma. CDR3 DNA sequence: TGTGCCACCTCTAGCGGGAGAATGGAGAATGAGCAGTTCTTC. Translating it yields CATSSGRMENEQFF.